This section outlines one T cell receptor (beta chain) sequence together with its context. Its antigen is still unknown. This sample was included in a study of cytomegalovirus exposure and HLA in healthy donors. Notes on the study in general: Across donors, most TCRs were seen rarely, yet some public ones were widespread.

The protocol was immunoSEQ multiplex PCR, while the TCRdb copy is restricted to in-frame clones and leaves out a portion. This table has roughly 140,000 clones, around 90% appearing once. CDR3 size: 14 residues. J was trimmed by 2 bases and V by 9 bases; bases with no gene match: 6. The germline gives CDR1 MNHEY, CDR2 SVGAGI. The chain has TRBV6-5 and TRBJ2-2; the match to TRBD2 covers 7 bases. Sequenced input: PBMCs. The clonotype was recovered from a woman aged 18-30 years in good health and CMV-seropositive. The CDR3 bases are TGTGCCAGTCGGCTAGCGGTTAACACCGGGGAGCTGTTTTTT. It specifies CASRLAVNTGELFF.